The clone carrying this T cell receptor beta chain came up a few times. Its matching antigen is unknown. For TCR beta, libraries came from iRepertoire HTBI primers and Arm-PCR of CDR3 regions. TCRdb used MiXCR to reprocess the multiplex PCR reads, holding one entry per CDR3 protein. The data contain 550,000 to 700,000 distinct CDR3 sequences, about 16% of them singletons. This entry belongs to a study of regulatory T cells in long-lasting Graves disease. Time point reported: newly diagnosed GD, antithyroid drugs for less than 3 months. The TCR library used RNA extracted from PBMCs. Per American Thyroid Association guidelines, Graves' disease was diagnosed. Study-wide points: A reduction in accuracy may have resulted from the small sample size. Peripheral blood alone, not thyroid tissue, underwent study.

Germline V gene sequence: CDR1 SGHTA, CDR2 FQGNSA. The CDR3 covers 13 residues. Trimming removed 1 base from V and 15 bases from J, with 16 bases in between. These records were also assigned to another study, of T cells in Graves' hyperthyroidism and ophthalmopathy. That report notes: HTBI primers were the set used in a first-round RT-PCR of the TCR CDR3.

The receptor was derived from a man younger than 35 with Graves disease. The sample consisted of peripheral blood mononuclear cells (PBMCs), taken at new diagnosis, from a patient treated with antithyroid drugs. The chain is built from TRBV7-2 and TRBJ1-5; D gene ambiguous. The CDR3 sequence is CASSLEPQHRRHF. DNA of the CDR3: TGTGCCAGCAGCTTAGAACCCCAGCACCGCCGGCATTTT.